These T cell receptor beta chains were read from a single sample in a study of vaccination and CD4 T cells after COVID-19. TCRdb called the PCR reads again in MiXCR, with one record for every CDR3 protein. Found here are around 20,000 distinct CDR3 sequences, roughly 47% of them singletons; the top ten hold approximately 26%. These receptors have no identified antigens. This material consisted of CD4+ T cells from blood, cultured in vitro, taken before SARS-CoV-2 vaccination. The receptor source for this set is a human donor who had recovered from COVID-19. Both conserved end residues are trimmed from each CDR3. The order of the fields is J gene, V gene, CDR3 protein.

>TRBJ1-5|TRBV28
ASSLPTGTGTQPQH
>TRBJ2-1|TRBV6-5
ASSSRTSVPRSSYNEQF
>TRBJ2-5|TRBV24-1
ATSAGGFQETQY
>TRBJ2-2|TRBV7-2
ASSPQVNTGELF
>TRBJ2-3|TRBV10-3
ASHGQASTDTQY
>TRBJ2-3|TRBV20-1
SARAKLAERTDTQY
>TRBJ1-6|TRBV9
ASSEDDRGGYNSPLH
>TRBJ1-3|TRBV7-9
ASSQTGGSSGNTIY
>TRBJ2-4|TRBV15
ATSRPSLAGGLAKNIQY
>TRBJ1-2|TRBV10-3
AISGTGTDYGYT
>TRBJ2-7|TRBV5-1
ASSWTSGEDEQY
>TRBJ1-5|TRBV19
ASGTGGNPTSPQH
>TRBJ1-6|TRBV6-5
ASSWESSYNSPLH
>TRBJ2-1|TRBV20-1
SARSTSGRGPEQF
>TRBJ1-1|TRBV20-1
SAPNRATEAF
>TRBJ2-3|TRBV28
ASSLYRDTQY
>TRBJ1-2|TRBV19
ASNPDRSTNYGYT
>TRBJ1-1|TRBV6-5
ASSYGQELTEAF
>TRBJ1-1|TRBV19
ASSSKRVTEAF
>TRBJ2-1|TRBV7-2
ASSLGWEYNEQF
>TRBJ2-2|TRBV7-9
ASSLISTPENTGELF
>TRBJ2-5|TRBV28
ASSLISQETQY
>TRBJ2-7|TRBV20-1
SARSFNPQIYEQY
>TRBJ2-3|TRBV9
ASSVAFGTGVGTDTQY
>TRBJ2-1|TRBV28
ASRASGNYNEQL
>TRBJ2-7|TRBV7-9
ASSPSLEGLQY
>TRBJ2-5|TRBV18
ASSPLGTGMVETQY
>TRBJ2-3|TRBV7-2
ASSARRGGTQY
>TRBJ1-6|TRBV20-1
SAKIGTGYNSPLH
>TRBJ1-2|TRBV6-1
ASSAGGIGYT
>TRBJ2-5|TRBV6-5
ASSLRGDQETQY
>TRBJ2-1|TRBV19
ASSTPLYEQF
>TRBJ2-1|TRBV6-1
ASSTDRGGRRI
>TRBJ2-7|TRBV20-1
SARPRGGRSYEQY
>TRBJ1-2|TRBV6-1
ASSGQGAVSAGYT
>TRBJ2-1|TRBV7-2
ASSLDVTSGRNEWV
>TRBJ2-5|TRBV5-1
ASSLGPGIEETQY
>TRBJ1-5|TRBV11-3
ASSLDQGQPQH